A selection of T cell receptor beta chains follows, all from one sample in a study of blood T cell repertoires in COVID-19. Produced via immunoSEQ multiplex PCR; TCRdb's table is partial and in-frame only. Here the sample spans 200,000 to 300,000 clones, approximately 80% being singletons. The sample taken for sequencing was peripheral blood. These receptor sequences come from a man aged 60 to 69 with acute or convalescent COVID-19. Each CDR3 is given without its conserved first and last residue. Clone size appears in some rows only: once, few, many, or a class for an expanded clone.

CDR3aa: ASSGSPGGASEKLF; len: 14; j_gene: TRBJ1-4; abundance: NA; v_gene: TRBV9
CDR3aa: ASSQGGGNNQPQH; len: 13; j_gene: TRBJ1-5; abundance: NA; v_gene: TRBV3-1/TRBV3-2
CDR3aa: SVALGGSQPQH; len: 11; j_gene: TRBJ1-5; abundance: NA; v_gene: TRBV29-1
CDR3aa: ASSAIAGVSDTQY; len: 13; j_gene: TRBJ2-3; abundance: NA; v_gene: TRBV7-6
CDR3aa: ASSRRQGQRNEQF; len: 13; j_gene: TRBJ2-1; abundance: NA; v_gene: TRBV6-2/TRBV6-3
CDR3aa: ASSLRRDNSGANVLT; len: 15; j_gene: TRBJ2-6; abundance: once; v_gene: TRBV9
CDR3aa: ASSTRTASTDTQY; len: 13; j_gene: TRBJ2-3; abundance: NA; v_gene: TRBV3-1/TRBV3-2
CDR3aa: ASRLNMNTEAF; len: 11; j_gene: TRBJ1-1; abundance: few; v_gene: TRBV7-3
CDR3aa: ASSQGTADYNSPLH; len: 14; j_gene: TRBJ1-6; abundance: NA; v_gene: TRBV18
CDR3aa: ASSPGPAQGGIRGT; len: 14; j_gene: TRBJ1-2; abundance: once; v_gene: TRBV9
CDR3aa: ASIRDSLLGEQF; len: 12; j_gene: TRBJ2-1; abundance: NA; v_gene: TRBV2
CDR3aa: ASSQECGTQETQY; len: 13; j_gene: TRBJ2-5; abundance: NA; v_gene: TRBV3-1/TRBV3-2
CDR3aa: ASSLFGGSVNTEAF; len: 14; j_gene: TRBJ1-1; abundance: NA; v_gene: TRBV27
CDR3aa: ASSPHRAPNTEAF; len: 13; j_gene: TRBJ1-1; abundance: NA; v_gene: TRBV5-5
CDR3aa: ASSPQQEANEKLF; len: 13; j_gene: TRBJ1-4; abundance: NA; v_gene: TRBV18
CDR3aa: ASSVRLAGNYNEQF; len: 14; j_gene: TRBJ2-1; abundance: NA; v_gene: TRBV6-2/TRBV6-3
CDR3aa: ASARGWGRVMGSYEQY; len: 16; j_gene: TRBJ2-7; abundance: few; v_gene: TRBV7-9
CDR3aa: ASSSQGWGLDTEAF; len: 14; j_gene: TRBJ1-1; abundance: NA; v_gene: TRBV6-6